This paragraph reports one T cell receptor (beta chain). Which antigen it targets is not known. No base quality information exists; no much larger clone differs at one position. TCRbeta CDR3 regions were amplified from genomic DNA using the immunoSEQ Assay, a bias-controlled multiplex PCR. Under the source paper's analysis protocol: The number of nucleated cells in each sample was estimated from the amplification of reference gene primers within the assay. To quantify the absolute abundance of each unique TCRbeta CDR3 rearrangement, sequence reads were collapsed and filtered. For each sample, productive Simpson clonality was calculated as the square root of Simpson's diversity index over productive rearrangements. TCRdb stores this immuneACCESS table with in-frame sequences only. Part of the clones is absent; in the studies checked, under half of the shortfall reflects unresolved V genes, and no reason is known for the rest. The DNA gave D and trimming, while V, J and clone size come from that table. Within this sample are under 250,000 clones, with roughly 80% of them counted one time only. Of the sample, roughly 6.7% falls within the top ten clones.

Whole blood was collected in K2EDTA tubes by collaborating institutions according to the institutions' own protocols. For TCRbeta analysis, collaborators shipped samples as frozen whole blood, isolated PBMCs, or DNA extracted from either of those sample types. This entry comes from a study of blood T cell repertoires in COVID-19 (dated by TCRdb to about 2020). About the full investigation: Samples covering the acute and convalescent phases of COVID-19 were provided by collaborators in the United States, Italy and Spain. The prospective study material was composed of cDNA or gDNA derived from T cells, B-cell-depleted T cells, or PBMCs. The repertoires were made available in a free public database intended to serve as a resource for research on the immune response to SARS-CoV-2. Subjects who had been exposed to COVID-19, were actively infected with it, or had recovered from it provided the deeply sampled blood TCRbeta repertoires that made up the dataset. Sample metadata almost always included a de-identified subject ID, COVID-19 status, age in years and sex. Where available, HLA class I and class II types were obtained from metadata supplied by the sample provider rather than from assay-based typing. Samples were obtained from the ongoing ImmuneRACE study (first 160 participants) and from about 1,300 subjects provided by 6 global collaborators.

CDR1 SGHNT and CDR2 YENEEA were looked up in the germline V gene. Trimming at the junction amounts to 0 bases on V and 8 bases on J, and the germline ends lie 20 bases apart. The CDR3 goes from the cysteine to the phenylalanine over 17 residues. The retained sequence is limited to the CDR3, 51 bases, with the frame set at the first base. The paper as a whole reports these results and caveats: The amount of clinical and demographic metadata varied by source and participant and was provided uncurated.

The chain is made from TRBV11-3 and TRBJ2-1; TRBD2 might be the D gene, on 6 matching bases. Source material: peripheral blood. The sequence came from a woman between 65 and 79 years old with acute or convalescent COVID-19. The DNA is TGTGCCAGCAGCTTAGATATAGGAGCGGGCCTTCTAGATGAGCAGTTCTTC. It translates to CASSLDIGAGLLDEQFF.